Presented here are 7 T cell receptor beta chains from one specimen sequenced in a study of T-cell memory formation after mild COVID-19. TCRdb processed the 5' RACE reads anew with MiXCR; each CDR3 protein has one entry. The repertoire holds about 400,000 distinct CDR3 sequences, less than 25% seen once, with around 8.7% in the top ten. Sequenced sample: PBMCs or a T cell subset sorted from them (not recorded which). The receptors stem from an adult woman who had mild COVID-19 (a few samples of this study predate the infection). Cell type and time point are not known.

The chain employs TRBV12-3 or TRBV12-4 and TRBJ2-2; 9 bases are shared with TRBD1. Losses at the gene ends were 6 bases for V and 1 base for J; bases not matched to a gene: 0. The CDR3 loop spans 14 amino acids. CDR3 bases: TGTGCCAGCAGGGGACAGGGGAACACCGGGGAGCTGTTTTTT. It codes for CASRGQGNTGELFF.

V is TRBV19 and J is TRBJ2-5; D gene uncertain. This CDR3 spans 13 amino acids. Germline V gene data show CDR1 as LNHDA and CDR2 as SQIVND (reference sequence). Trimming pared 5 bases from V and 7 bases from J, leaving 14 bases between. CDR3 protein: CASSFGPVGTQYF. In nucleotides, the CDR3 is TGTGCCAGTAGTTTTGGACCCGTAGGGACCCAGTACTTC.

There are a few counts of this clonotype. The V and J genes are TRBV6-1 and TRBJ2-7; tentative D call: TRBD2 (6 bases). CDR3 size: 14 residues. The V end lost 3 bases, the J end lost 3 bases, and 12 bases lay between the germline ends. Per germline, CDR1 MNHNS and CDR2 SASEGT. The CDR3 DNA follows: TGTGCCAGCAGTGATGTGCGGGGTCTCTACGAGCAGTACTTC. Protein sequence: CASSDVRGLYEQYF.

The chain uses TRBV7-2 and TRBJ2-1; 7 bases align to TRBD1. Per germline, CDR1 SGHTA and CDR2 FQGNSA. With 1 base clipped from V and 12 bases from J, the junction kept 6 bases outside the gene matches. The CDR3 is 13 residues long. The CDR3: CASSLDRGPGQFF. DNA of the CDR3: TGTGCCAGCAGCTTAGATAGGGGGCCTGGGCAGTTCTTC.

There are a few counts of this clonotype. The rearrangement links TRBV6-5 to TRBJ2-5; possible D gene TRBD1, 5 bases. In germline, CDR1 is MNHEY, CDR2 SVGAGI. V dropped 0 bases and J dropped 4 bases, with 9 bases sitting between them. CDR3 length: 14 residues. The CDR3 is CASSYSYRRETQYF. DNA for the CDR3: TGTGCCAGCAGTTACTCATACAGGAGAGAGACCCAGTACTTC.

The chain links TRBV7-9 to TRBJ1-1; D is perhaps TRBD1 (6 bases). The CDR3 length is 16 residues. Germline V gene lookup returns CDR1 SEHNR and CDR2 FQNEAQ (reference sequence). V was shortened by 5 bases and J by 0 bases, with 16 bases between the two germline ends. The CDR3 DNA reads TGTGCCAGCAGCCCTGGCGGGGGCAACTTGAACACTGAAGCTTTCTTT. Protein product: CASSPGGGNLNTEAFF.

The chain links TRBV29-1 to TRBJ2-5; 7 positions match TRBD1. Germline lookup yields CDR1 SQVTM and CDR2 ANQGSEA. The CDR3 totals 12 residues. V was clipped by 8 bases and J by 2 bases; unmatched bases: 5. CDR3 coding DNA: TGCAGCTTCGGGACAGCGCAAGAGACCCAGTACTTC. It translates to CSFGTAQETQYF.